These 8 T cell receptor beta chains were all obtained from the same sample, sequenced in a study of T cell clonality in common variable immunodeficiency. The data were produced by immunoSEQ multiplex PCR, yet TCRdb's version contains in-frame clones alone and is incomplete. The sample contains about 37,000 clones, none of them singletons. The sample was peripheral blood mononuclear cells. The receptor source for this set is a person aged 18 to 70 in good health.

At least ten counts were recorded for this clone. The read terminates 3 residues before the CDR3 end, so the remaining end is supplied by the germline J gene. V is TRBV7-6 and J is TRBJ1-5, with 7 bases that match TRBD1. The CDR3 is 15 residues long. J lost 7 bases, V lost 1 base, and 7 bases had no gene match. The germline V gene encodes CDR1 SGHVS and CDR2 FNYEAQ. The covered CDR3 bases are TGTGCCAGCAGCTTAGGTCACAGGGGCGGCCAGCCC. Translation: CASSLGHRGGQP. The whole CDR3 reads CASSLGHRGGQPQHF.

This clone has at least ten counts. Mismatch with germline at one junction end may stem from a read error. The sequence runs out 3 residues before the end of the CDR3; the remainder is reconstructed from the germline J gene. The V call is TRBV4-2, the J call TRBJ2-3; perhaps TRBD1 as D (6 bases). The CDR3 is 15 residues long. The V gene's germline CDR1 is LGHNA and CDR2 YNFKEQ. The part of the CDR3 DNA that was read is TGCGCCAGCAGCGATCAGGGGCAACTCACAGATACG. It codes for CASSDQGQLTDT. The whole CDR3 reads CASSDQGQLTDTQYF.

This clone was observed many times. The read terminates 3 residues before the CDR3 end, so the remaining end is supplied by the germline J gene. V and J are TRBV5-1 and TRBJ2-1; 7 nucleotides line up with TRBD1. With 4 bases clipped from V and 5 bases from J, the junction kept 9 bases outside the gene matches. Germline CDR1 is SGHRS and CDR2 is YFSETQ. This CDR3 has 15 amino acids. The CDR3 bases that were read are TGCGCCAGCAGCACGGGGACAGCTGGTAACAATGAG. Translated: CASSTGTAGNNE. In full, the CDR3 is CASSTGTAGNNEQFF.

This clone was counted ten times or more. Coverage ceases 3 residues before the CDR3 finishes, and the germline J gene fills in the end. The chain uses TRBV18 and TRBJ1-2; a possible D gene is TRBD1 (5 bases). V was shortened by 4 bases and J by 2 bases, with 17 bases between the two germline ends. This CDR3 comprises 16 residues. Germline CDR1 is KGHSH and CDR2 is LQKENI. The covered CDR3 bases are TGTGCCAGCTCACATACCGGGGGGATCTCGAACTATGGC. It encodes CASSHTGGISNYG. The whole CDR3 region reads CASSHTGGISNYGYTF.

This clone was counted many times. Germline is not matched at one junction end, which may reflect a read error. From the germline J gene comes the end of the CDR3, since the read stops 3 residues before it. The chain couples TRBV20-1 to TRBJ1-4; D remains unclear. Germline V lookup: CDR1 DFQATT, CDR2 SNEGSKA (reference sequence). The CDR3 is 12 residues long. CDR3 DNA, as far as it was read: TGCAGTGCTGGAGAACCGGGGGAAAAA. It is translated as CSAGEPGEK. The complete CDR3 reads CSAGEPGEKLFF.

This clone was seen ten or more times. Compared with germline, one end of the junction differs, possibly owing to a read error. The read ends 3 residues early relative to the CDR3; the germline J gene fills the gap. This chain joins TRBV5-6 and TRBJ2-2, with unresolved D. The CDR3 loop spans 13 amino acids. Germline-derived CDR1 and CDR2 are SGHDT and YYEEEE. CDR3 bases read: TGTGCCAGTAGCTTGCTTGTGTCCGGGGAG. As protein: CASSLLVSGE. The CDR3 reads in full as CASSLLVSGELFF. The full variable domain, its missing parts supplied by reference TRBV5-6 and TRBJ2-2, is DAGVTQSPTHLIKTRGQQVTLRCSPKSGHDTVSWYQQALGQGPQFIFQYYEEEERQRGNFPDRFSGHQFPNYSSELNVNALLLGDSALYLCASSLLVSGELFFGEGSRLTVL.

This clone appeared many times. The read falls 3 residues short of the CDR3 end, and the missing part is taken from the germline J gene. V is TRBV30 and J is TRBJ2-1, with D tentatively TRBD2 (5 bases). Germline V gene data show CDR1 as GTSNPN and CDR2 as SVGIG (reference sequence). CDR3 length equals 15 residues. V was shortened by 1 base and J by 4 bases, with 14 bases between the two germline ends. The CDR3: CAWSAATGYYNEQFF. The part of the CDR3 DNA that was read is TGTGCCTGGAGTGCCGCTACGGGGTATTACAATGAG.

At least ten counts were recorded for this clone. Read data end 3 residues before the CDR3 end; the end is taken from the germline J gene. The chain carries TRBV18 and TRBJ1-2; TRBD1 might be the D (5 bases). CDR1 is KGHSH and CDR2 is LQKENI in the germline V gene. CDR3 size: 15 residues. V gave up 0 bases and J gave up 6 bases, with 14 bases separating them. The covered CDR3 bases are TGTGCCAGCTCACCACCGGATCGAGGGGTCAATGGC. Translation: CASSPPDRGVNG. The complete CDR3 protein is CASSPPDRGVNGYTF.